This TCR beta chain appears in the sequencing data of a study of OX40 agonist ivuxolimab in advanced cancers. Study at large: Clinicians treated patients with ivuxolimab, an agonistic anti-OX40 (CD134) antibody. A mean age of approximately 60 years, range about 20 to 79, was recorded, and under 85% were male.

J lost 4 bases, V lost 1 base, and 4 bases had no gene match. This CDR3 is 15 amino acids long. In germline, CDR1 is LNHNV, CDR2 YYDKDF (reference sequence). Study observations and caveats: Low levels of normalized T-cell clonal expansion also appeared in some nonresponders.

Notes on this clone: Its antigen is unknown.

The protocol was immunoSEQ multiplex PCR, while the TCRdb copy is restricted to in-frame clones and leaves out a portion. The sample carries more than 15,000 clones, more than 70% recorded once. The clonotype comes from an adult with an advanced solid tumor such as melanoma, head and neck, liver or kidney cancer. This rearrangement joins TRBV15 to TRBJ1-3, with TRBD1 identical over 7 bases. Sample: CD4+ or CD8+ T cells sorted from blood, taken in a trial of the OX40 agonist ivuxolimab. Here the CDR3 DNA reads TGTGCCACCAGCAGAGCGAGGGGGCAAGGAAACACCATATATTTT. Amino acid sequence: CATSRARGQGNTIYF.